This TCR beta chain was obtained from a study of radiation and T cells in renal cell carcinoma. Sample time point: blood 4 weeks post-SBRT, at nephrectomy. The treatment: 15 Gy SBRT to primary tumor, nephrectomy 4 weeks later. The tumor was a clear cell renal cell carcinoma. The repertoire was sequenced with immunoSEQ multiplex PCR; TCRdb's copy has only in-frame clones and lacks some. The sample includes some 31,000 clones, about 84% seen only once; the top ten take 25% to 40%. This receptor was obtained from a man in his sixties with renal cell carcinoma. This specimen consisted of blood, obtained from a patient whose treatment included radiotherapy and nephrectomy.

The CDR3 DNA reads TGTGCCAGCACCCCCCAGGGGGGACTGAACACTGAAGCTTTCTTT. Translation gives CASTPQGGLNTEAFF. This sequence joins TRBV2 and TRBJ1-1; 7 bases match TRBD1. Germline CDR1 reads SNHLY; CDR2 reads FYNNEI. The junction had 8 bases not matched to a gene; V was cut back by 7 bases and J by 0 bases. The CDR3 covers 15 residues.